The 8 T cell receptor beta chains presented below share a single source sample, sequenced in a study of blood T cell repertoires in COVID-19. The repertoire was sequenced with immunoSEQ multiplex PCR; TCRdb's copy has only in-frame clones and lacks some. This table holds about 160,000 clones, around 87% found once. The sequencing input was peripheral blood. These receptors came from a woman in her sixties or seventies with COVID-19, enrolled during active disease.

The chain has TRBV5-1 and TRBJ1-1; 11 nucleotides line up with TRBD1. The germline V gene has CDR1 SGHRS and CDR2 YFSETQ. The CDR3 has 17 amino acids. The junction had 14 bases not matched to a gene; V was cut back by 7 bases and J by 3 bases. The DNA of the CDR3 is TGCGCCAGCCGGACCGGGACAGGGGGAAAGGAGGACACTGAAGCTTTCTTT. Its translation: CASRTGTGGKEDTEAFF. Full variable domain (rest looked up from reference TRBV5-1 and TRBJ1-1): KAGVTQTPRYLIKTRGQQVTLSCSPISGHRSVSWYQQTPGQGLQFLFEYFSETQRNKGNFPGRFSGRQFSNSRSEMNVSTLELGDSALYLCASRTGTGGKEDTEAFFGQGTRLTVV.

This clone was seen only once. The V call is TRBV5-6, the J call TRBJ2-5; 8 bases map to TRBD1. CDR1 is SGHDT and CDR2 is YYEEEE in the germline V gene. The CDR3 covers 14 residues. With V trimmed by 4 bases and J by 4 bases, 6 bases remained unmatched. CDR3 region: CASSPRQGIETQYF. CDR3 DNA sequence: TGTGCCAGCAGCCCCCGACAGGGGATAGAGACCCAGTACTTC.

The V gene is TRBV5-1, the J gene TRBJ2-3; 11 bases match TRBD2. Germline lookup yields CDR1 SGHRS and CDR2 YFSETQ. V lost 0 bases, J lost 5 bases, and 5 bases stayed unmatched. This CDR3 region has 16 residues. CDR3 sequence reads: CASSLGSGGAKDTQYF. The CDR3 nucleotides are TGCGCCAGCAGCTTGGGTAGCGGGGGGGCCAAAGATACGCAGTATTTT.

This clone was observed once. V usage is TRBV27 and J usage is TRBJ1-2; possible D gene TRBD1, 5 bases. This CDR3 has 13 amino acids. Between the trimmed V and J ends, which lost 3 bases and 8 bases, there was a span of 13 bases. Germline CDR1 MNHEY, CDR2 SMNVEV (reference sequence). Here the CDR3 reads CASSLTDGGGYTF. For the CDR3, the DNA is TGTGCCAGCAGTTTGACGGACGGGGGGGGCTACACCTTC.

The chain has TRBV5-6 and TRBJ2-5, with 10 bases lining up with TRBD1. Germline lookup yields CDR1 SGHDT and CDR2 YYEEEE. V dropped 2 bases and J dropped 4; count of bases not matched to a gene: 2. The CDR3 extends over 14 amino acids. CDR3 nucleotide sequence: TGTGCCAGCAGCTTTTGGGACAGGGGAGAGACCCAGTACTTC. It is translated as CASSFWDRGETQYF.

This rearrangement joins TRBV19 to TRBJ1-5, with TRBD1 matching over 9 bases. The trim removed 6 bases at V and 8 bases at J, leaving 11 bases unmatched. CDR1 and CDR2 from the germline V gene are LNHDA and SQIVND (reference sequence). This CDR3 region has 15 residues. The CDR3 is CASRPDDRGLKPQHF. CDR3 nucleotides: TGTGCCAGTAGGCCTGACGACAGGGGGTTGAAGCCCCAGCATTTT.

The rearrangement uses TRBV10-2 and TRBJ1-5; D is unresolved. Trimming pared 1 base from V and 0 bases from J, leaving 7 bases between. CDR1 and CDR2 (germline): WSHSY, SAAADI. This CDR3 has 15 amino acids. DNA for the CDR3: TGCGCCAGCAGTGAGTGGGCCTATAGCAATCAGCCCCAGCATTTT. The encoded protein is CASSEWAYSNQPQHF.

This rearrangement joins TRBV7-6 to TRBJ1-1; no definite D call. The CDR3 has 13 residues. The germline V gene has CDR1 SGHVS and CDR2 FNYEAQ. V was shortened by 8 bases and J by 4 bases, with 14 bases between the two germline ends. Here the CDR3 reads CASGKGVGTEAFF. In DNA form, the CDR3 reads TGTGCCAGCGGCAAGGGAGTGGGCACTGAAGCTTTCTTT.